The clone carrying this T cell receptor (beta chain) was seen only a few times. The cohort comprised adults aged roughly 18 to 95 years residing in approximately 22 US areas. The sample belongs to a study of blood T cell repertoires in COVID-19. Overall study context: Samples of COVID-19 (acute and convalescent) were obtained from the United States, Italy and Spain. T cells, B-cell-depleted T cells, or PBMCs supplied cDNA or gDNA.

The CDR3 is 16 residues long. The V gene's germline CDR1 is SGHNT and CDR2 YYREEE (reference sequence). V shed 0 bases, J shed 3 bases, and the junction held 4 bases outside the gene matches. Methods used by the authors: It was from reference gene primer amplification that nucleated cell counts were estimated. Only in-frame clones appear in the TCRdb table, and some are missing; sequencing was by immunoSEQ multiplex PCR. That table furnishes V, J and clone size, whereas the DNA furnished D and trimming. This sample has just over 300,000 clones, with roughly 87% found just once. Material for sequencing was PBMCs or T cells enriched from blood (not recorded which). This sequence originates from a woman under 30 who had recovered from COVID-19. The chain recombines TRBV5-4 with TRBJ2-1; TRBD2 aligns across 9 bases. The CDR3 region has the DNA TGTGCCAGCAGCTTGGGGGTTAGCGGGGGCTACAATGAGCAGTTCTTC. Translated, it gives CASSLGVSGGYNEQFF. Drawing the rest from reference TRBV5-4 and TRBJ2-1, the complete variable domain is ETGVTQSPTHLIKTRGQQVTLRCSSQSGHNTVSWYQQALGQGPQFIFQYYREEENGRGNFPPRFSGLQFPNYSSELNVNALELDDSALYLCASSLGVSGGYNEQFFGPGTRLTVL.